These 25 T cell receptor beta chains were sequenced from one sample in a study of cytomegalovirus exposure and HLA in healthy donors. 60 Vbeta and 13 Jbeta primers were used in PCR. Sequencing was performed with immunoSEQ multiplex PCR; in TCRdb, only in-frame clones are kept and a portion is missing. The sample records approximately 110,000 clones, approximately 72% being singletons. Input material: PBMCs. The receptors originated from a woman aged 40-49 years in good health and CMV-seropositive.

This sequence joins TRBV13 and TRBJ2-1, with D possibly TRBD2 on 5 matching bases. Per the germline V gene, CDR1 is PRHDT and CDR2 is FYEKMQ (reference sequence). The CDR3 spans 13 residues. Trimming shortened V by 5 bases and J by 5 bases, and 10 bases separated the two germline ends. The CDR3 DNA reads as TGTGCCAGCAGCCCAGGACTCAACAATGAGCAGTTCTTC. Amino acid sequence: CASSPGLNNEQFF. Variable domain in full (rest from reference TRBV13 and TRBJ2-1): AAGVIQSPRHLIKEKRETATLKCYPIPRHDTVYWYQQGPGQDPQFLISFYEKMQSDKGSIPDRFSAQQFSDYHSELNMSSLELGDSALYFCASSPGLNNEQFFGPGTRLTVL.

There are a few counts of this clone. V gene TRBV6-1 combines with J gene TRBJ1-3, with unresolved D. This CDR3 is built from 14 residues. Germline values: CDR1 MNHNS, CDR2 SASEGT. V was trimmed by 2 bases and J by 2 bases, leaving 7 bases between them. CDR3 residues: CASSELATGNTIYF. The CDR3 DNA follows: TGTGCCAGCAGTGAACTAGCTACTGGAAACACCATATATTTT.

This chain connects TRBV5-1 to TRBJ1-3; TRBD1 matches at 9 bases. The CDR3 is made up of 13 amino acids. Germline V gene data show CDR1 as SGHRS and CDR2 as YFSETQ. Trimming removed 4 bases from V and 7 bases from J; junction bases left unmatched: 3. The CDR3 sequence: CASSQGQGNTIYF. The CDR3 DNA is TGCGCCAGCAGCCAAGGACAGGGGAACACCATATATTTT.

This chain connects TRBV15 to TRBJ2-5, with D possibly being TRBD2 (7 bases). The CDR3 runs 16 residues. The germline CDR1 and CDR2 sequences are LNHNV and YYDKDF (reference sequence). V shed 3 bases and J shed 5 bases, with 19 bases lying between them. CDR3 sequence (DNA): TGTGCCACCAGCAGCACTTATAGGGGGGGGCACGAGACCCAGTACTTC. It translates to CATSSTYRGGHETQYF.

The chain uses TRBV7-8 and TRBJ2-7; 7 nucleotides line up with TRBD1. The CDR3 spans 14 residues. CDR1 is SGHVS and CDR2 is FQNEAQ in the germline V gene. The V segment lost 3 bases and the J segment 7 bases; nucleotides outside the gene matches: 9. The CDR3 bases are TGTGCCAGCAGCTTCCCGACAGGGAAGCGGGAGCAGTACTTC. This gives the protein CASSFPTGKREQYF.

This clone appeared once. This chain's CDR3 is CASSLTAGVGETQYF. CDR3 bases: TGTGCCAGCAGCTTAACGGCGGGGGTAGGAGAGACCCAGTACTTC. The chain recombines TRBV7-2 with TRBJ2-5, with 7 bases lining up with TRBD2. Germline V gives CDR1 SGHTA, CDR2 FQGNSA. V shed 2 bases, J shed 4 bases, and the junction held 7 bases outside the gene matches. The CDR3 is 15 amino acids.

This clone was recorded once. The chain joins TRBV4-1 to TRBJ1-5, with a possible D match to TRBD1 (5 bases). V gave up 2 bases and J gave up 0 bases, with 17 bases separating them. In germline, CDR1 is MGHRA, CDR2 YSYEKL. CDR3 length: 18 amino acids. The CDR3 loop is CASSQPVGGGYSNQPQHF. Here the CDR3 DNA reads TGCGCCAGCAGCCAACCGGTGGGGGGTGGATATAGCAATCAGCCCCAGCATTTT.

The chain has TRBV5-4 and TRBJ2-7; TRBD1 is a possible D gene (6 bases). Germline V gene lookup returns CDR1 SGHNT and CDR2 YYREEE (reference sequence). CDR3 length equals 12 residues. Trimming took 3 bases from V and 3 from J, leaving 7 bases between them. In DNA, the CDR3 is TGTGCCAGCAGCTGGGACAACTACGAGCAGTACTTC. It yields the protein CASSWDNYEQYF.

V gene TRBV5-6 combines with J gene TRBJ2-2; 8 bases align to TRBD1. This CDR3 spans 16 amino acids. Per the germline V gene, CDR1 is SGHDT and CDR2 is YYEEEE. The ends lost 2 bases at V and 1 base at J; junction bases unmatched: 4. The CDR3 reads CASSFTGTGNTGELFF. DNA for the CDR3: TGTGCCAGCAGCTTTACCGGGACAGGGAACACCGGGGAGCTGTTTTTT.

J is TRBJ1-4 and V is TRBV9; the match to TRBD1 covers 9 bases. The CDR3 sequence is 14 residues long. Germline-derived CDR1 and CDR2 are SGDLS and YYNGEE. V dropped 3 bases and J dropped 8; count of bases not matched to a gene: 5. The DNA for the CDR3 is TGTGCCAGCAGCGGGACAGGGGAGAACGAAAAACTGTTTTTT. This encodes CASSGTGENEKLFF.

The rearrangement joins TRBV21-1 to TRBJ1-2. TRBV21-1 is a pseudogene. The CDR3 consists of 17 residues. CDR3 in amino acids: CASTFNGGSGTPYGYTF. As DNA, the CDR3 is TGTGCCAGCACCTTTAACGGGGGGTCCGGCACCCCCTATGGCTACACCTTC.

The chain has TRBV18 and TRBJ2-7; 9 bases align to TRBD1. The V gene end was trimmed by 2 bases and the J gene end by 1 base; junction bases not matched to a gene: 0. The CDR3 runs 14 residues. Germline loops: CDR1 KGHSH, CDR2 LQKENI. In nucleotides, the CDR3 is TGTGCCAGCTCACCAGGGACAGGGTCCTACGAGCAGTACTTC. Its protein product is CASSPGTGSYEQYF.

The rearrangement uses TRBV7-9 and TRBJ1-1; D is undetermined. Between the trimmed V and J ends, which lost 5 bases and 1 base, there was a span of 23 bases. The germline V gene has CDR1 SEHNR and CDR2 FQNEAQ (reference sequence). The CDR3 contains 18 residues. The CDR3 DNA sequence: TGTGCCAGCAGCCTGGCCGCGGGAGGCGGGATAAAGAACACTGAAGCTTTCTTT. Translating it yields CASSLAAGGGIKNTEAFF.

For the CDR3, the DNA is TGTGCCAGCCTAGCACAGGGTAACTATGGCTACACCTTC. Translating it yields CASLAQGNYGYTF. This sequence joins TRBV2 and TRBJ1-2; maybe TRBD1 (6 bases). V was cut by 8 bases and J by 1 base, with 11 bases left in between. This CDR3 contains 13 residues. Germline V gene data show CDR1 as SNHLY and CDR2 as FYNNEI.

V and J are TRBV9 and TRBJ2-1, with TRBD1 as a possible D gene (6 bases). CDR1 is SGDLS and CDR2 is YYNGEE in the germline V gene. This CDR3 region has 15 residues. Trimming pared 1 base from V and 2 bases from J, leaving 10 bases between. CDR3 DNA sequence: TGTGCCAGCAGCGTATCAGGGGACCCCTACAATGAGCAGTTCTTC. It is translated as CASSVSGDPYNEQFF.

This clone was counted only a few times. The rearrangement joins TRBV6-4 to TRBJ2-1; 9 bases align to TRBD1. This CDR3 region has 14 residues. CDR1 and CDR2 (germline): MRHNA, SNTAGT. Unmatched junction bases numbered 1, after V lost 4 bases and J lost 3 bases. CDR3 amino acids: CASSGQGGYNEQFF. Here the CDR3 DNA reads TGTGCCAGCAGTGGACAGGGGGGCTACAATGAGCAGTTCTTC.

The chain joins TRBV11-3 to TRBJ1-1, with 7 bases identical to TRBD1. The CDR3 sequence is 14 residues long. The germline gives CDR1 SGHNT, CDR2 YENEEA. V was pared by 3 bases and J by 4 bases, with 5 bases of the junction left unmatched. The CDR3 region is CASSLKGGFTEAFF. CDR3 nucleotides: TGTGCCAGCAGCTTGAAAGGGGGCTTCACTGAAGCTTTCTTT.

CDR3: CASSPAAGSLSYEQYF. The DNA of the CDR3 is TGCGCCAGCAGCCCGGCCGCAGGGTCCCTCTCCTACGAGCAGTACTTC. The chain couples TRBV5-1 to TRBJ2-7; TRBD1 might be the D (5 bases). This CDR3 region has 16 residues. Germline V CDR1 and CDR2: SGHRS, YFSETQ. V was shortened by 4 bases and J by 0 bases, with 17 bases between the two germline ends.

This chain links TRBV10-3 with TRBJ2-1; 7 positions agree with TRBD1. The CDR3 totals 14 residues. Germline CDR1 and CDR2: ENHRY and SYGVKD. J was trimmed by 5 bases and V by 5 bases; bases with no gene match: 6. CDR3 loop: CAISSGQSHNEQFF. The CDR3, as DNA: TGTGCCATCAGTTCGGGACAGTCTCACAATGAGCAGTTCTTC.

The rearrangement uses TRBV27 and TRBJ1-2; 10 bases are a match to TRBD1. With V trimmed by 6 bases and J by 7 bases, 8 bases remained unmatched. Germline V gene data show CDR1 as MNHEY and CDR2 as SMNVEV (reference sequence). The CDR3 extends over 14 amino acids. CDR3 sequence: CASSPGQGQGGYTF. As DNA, the CDR3 is TGTGCCAGCAGCCCGGGACAGGGGCAAGGTGGCTACACCTTC.

This sequence joins TRBV7-8 and TRBJ1-2, with D unclear. The germline CDR1 and CDR2 sequences are SGHVS and FQNEAQ. V lost 5 bases to trimming and J lost 8 bases, with 12 bases between them. There are 12 residues in the CDR3. The CDR3 DNA is TGTGCCAGCAGCCTCGGAGGCCCCGGCTACACCTTC. Amino acid sequence: CASSLGGPGYTF.

This chain uses TRBV11-3 with TRBJ1-1; no clear D gene. From germline, CDR1 is SGHNT and CDR2 YENEEA. The CDR3 runs 13 residues. Deletions cut 4 bases from V and 5 bases from J, with 11 bases between. CDR3 loop: CASSSAGGTEAFF. CDR3 DNA: TGTGCCAGCAGCTCGGCGGGAGGGACTGAAGCTTTCTTT.

Ten or more counts support this clone. The J gene is TRBJ2-3, the V gene TRBV5-8, with D possibly matching TRBD1 (6 bases). Germline-derived CDR1 and CDR2 are SGHTS and YDEGEE. The CDR3 loop spans 15 amino acids. Trimming removed 4 bases from V and 3 bases from J, with 15 bases in between. This CDR3 reads CASSNSGDSTDTQYF. The CDR3 coding sequence is TGTGCCAGCAGCAATTCAGGGGATAGTACAGATACGCAGTATTTT.

About this clone itself: One end of the junction is discordant with germline, which a read error may explain. The CDR3 nucleotides read TGTGCCAGCAGGGATGGCGGGGGGGCAGTCTTC. It specifies CASRDGGGAVF. The chain couples TRBV7-2 to TRBJ2-1, with 9 nucleotides matching TRBD2. The CDR3 contains 11 residues. Per the germline V gene, CDR1 is SGHTA and CDR2 is FQGNSA.

A few counts support this clone. The chain employs TRBV7-2 and TRBJ1-2, with TRBD1 matching 7 bases. The CDR3 has 15 residues. Germline assignment: CDR1 SGHTA and CDR2 FQGNSA. V was pared by 4 bases and J by 2 bases, with 7 bases of the junction left unmatched. CDR3 loop: CASSSYAGGNYGYTF. The CDR3 region has the DNA TGTGCCAGCAGCTCCTACGCAGGGGGGAACTATGGCTACACCTTC.